This T cell receptor (beta chain) was obtained from a study of cytomegalovirus exposure and HLA in healthy donors. This clone came up a few times. 13 Jbeta primers and 60 Vbeta primers were used for the PCR. Libraries were prepared by immunoSEQ multiplex PCR; TCRdb keeps only in-frame clonotypes and omits some of them. The top ten clones hold 13% to 15% of a sample with more than 80,000 clones, approximately 75% of them seen once. J gave up 8 bases and V 1 base, and 12 bases lay outside the gene matches. This CDR3 has 17 residues. Germline assignment: CDR1 KGHSH and CDR2 LQKENI. This chain uses TRBV18 with TRBJ1-5, with 9 bases fitting TRBD1. This sequence was found in a woman in her 70s in good health and CMV-seropositive. Sample: PBMCs. The CDR3, as DNA: TGTGCCAGCTCACCACTTCCTCCGGGACAGGGTAGGGAGCCCCAGCATTTT. Its protein product is CASSPLPPGQGREPQHF.